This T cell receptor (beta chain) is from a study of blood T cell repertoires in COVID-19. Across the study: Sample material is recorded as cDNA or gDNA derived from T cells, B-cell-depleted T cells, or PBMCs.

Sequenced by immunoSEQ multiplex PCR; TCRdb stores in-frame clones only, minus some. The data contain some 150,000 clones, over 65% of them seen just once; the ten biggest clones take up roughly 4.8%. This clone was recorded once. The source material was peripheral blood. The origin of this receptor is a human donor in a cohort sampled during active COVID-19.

DNA of the CDR3: TGTGCCAGCAGTTTCGTACAGGGTAATGAAAAACTGTTTTTT. Translation gives CASSFVQGNEKLFF. The chain couples TRBV28 to TRBJ1-4; D possibly corresponds to TRBD1 (6 bases). With 3 bases removed from V and 4 bases from J, the gap between germline ends came to 9 bases. CDR3 length: 14 residues. Per germline, CDR1 MDHEN and CDR2 SYDVKM.